These T cell receptor beta chains were read from a single sample in a study of radiation and T cells in renal cell carcinoma. TCRdb's table, derived via immunoSEQ multiplex PCR, lists solely in-frame clones and lacks some. The sample holds 120,000 to 150,000 clones, around 88% seen once. The sample here was blood, taken from a patient whose treatment included radiotherapy and nephrectomy. The receptor set was obtained from a woman in her 50s with renal cell carcinoma. The CDR3 runs from the conserved cysteine through the conserved F or W. A D gene is named only where the DNA matches it firmly. Rows give clone size only sometimes, using once, few, many, or a class for an expanded clone.

CDR3: CASSQQGLSGGEAFF
DNA: TGCGCCAGCAGCCAACAAGGACTTTCGGGGGGTGAAGCTTTCTTT
D: .
size: .
J: TRBJ1-1
length: 15
V: TRBV4-3

CDR3: CASLWRVLSPDTQYF
DNA: TGTGCCAGCTTGTGGCGGGTCCTCTCCCCGGATACGCAGTATTTT
D: .
size: .
J: TRBJ2-3
length: 15
V: TRBV2

CDR3: CASSLGGGGPGNTIYF
DNA: TGTGCCAGCAGCTTGGGCGGGGGTGGTCCTGGAAACACCATATATTTT
D: .
size: once
J: TRBJ1-3
length: 16
V: TRBV5-4

CDR3: CASSPEGGVSYNEQFF
DNA: TGTGCCAGTAGCCCAGAGGGGGGCGTCTCCTACAATGAGCAGTTCTTC
D: .
size: .
J: TRBJ2-1
length: 16
V: TRBV19

CDR3: CAWSLRDTIYF
DNA: TGTGCCTGGAGTCTGAGGGACACCATATATTTT
D: .
size: .
J: TRBJ1-3
length: 11
V: TRBV30

CDR3: CASSFTGDQPQHF
DNA: TGTGCCAGCAGTTTCACAGGGGATCAGCCCCAGCATTTT
D: TRBD1
size: .
J: TRBJ1-5
length: 13
V: TRBV28

CDR3: CASSSGDRDEQYF
DNA: TGTGCCAGCAGCTCAGGGGACAGGGACGAGCAGTACTTC
D: TRBD1
size: once
J: TRBJ2-7
length: 13
V: TRBV7-9

CDR3: CASSPWTENTEAFF
DNA: TGTGCCAGCTCACCATGGACAGAGAACACTGAAGCTTTCTTT
D: .
size: .
J: TRBJ1-1
length: 14
V: TRBV18

CDR3: CASSDNPYEQYF
DNA: TGTGCCAGCAGTGACAACCCCTACGAGCAGTACTTC
D: .
size: .
J: TRBJ2-7
length: 12
V: TRBV6-6

CDR3: CASSFKFETGGEQYF
DNA: TGTGCCAGCAGCTTTAAATTCGAGACAGGGGGCGAGCAGTACTTC
D: TRBD1
size: .
J: TRBJ2-7
length: 15
V: TRBV11-2

CDR3: CASSLVGATNEKLFF
DNA: TGTGCCAGCAGCTTAGTCGGGGCAACTAATGAAAAACTGTTTTTT
D: .
size: .
J: TRBJ1-4
length: 15
V: TRBV7-8

CDR3: CASRTYYEQYF
DNA: TGTGCCAGCAGGACTTACTACGAGCAGTACTTC
D: .
size: .
J: TRBJ2-7
length: 11
V: TRBV6-6

CDR3: CASSQDPTNTGELFF
DNA: TGTGCCAGCAGCCAAGATCCAACAAACACCGGGGAGCTGTTTTTT
D: .
size: .
J: TRBJ2-2
length: 15
V: TRBV5-4

CDR3: CASTPTGGVNYGYTF
DNA: TGTGCCAGCACTCCTACGGGGGGGGTAAACTATGGCTACACCTTC
D: .
size: .
J: TRBJ1-2
length: 15
V: TRBV6-5

CDR3: CASIPAGGDGQPQHF
DNA: TGTGCCAGTATCCCCGCGGGGGGGGACGGTCAGCCCCAGCATTTT
D: .
size: .
J: TRBJ1-5
length: 15
V: TRBV19

CDR3: CASSLAPLGAFF
DNA: TGTGCCAGCAGCTTAGCGCCCCTTGGGGCTTTCTTT
D: .
size: once
J: TRBJ1-1
length: 12
V: TRBV7-9

CDR3: CASSMSRGRYQPQHF
DNA: TGTGCCAGTAGTATGAGCAGGGGAAGATATCAGCCCCAGCATTTT
D: .
size: .
J: TRBJ1-5
length: 15
V: TRBV19

CDR3: CASSLARSYEQYF
DNA: TGCGCCAGCAGCTTGGCCCGCTCCTACGAGCAGTACTTC
D: .
size: .
J: TRBJ2-7
length: 13
V: TRBV5-1

CDR3: CASSVGTTGGLEQFF
DNA: TGTGCCAGCAGCGTAGGGACTACCGGCGGTCTGGAGCAGTTCTTC
D: .
size: .
J: TRBJ2-1
length: 15
V: TRBV9

CDR3: CAAKAGVGDTQYF
DNA: TGTGCCGCTAAAGCGGGAGTTGGGGATACGCAGTATTTT
D: TRBD2
size: .
J: TRBJ2-3
length: 13
V: TRBV6-5

CDR3: CASSTRANQETQYF
DNA: TGTGCCAGCAGTACCCGGGCCAACCAAGAGACCCAGTACTTC
D: .
size: .
J: TRBJ2-5
length: 14
V: TRBV27

CDR3: CAWSPLEAREKLFF
DNA: TGTGCCTGGAGCCCTCTCGAGGCGCGGGAAAAACTGTTTTTT
D: .
size: .
J: TRBJ1-4
length: 14
V: TRBV30